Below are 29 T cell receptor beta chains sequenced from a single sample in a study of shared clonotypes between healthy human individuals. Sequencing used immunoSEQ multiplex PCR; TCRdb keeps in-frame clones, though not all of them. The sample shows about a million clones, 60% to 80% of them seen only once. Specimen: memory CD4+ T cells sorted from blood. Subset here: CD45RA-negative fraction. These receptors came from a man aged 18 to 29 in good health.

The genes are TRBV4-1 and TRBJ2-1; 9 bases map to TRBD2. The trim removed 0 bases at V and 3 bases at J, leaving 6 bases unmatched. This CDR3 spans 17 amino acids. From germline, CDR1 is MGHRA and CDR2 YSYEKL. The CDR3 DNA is TGCGCCAGCAGCCAAGATAAGGCTAGCGGGGACTACAATGAGCAGTTCTTC. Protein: CASSQDKASGDYNEQFF.

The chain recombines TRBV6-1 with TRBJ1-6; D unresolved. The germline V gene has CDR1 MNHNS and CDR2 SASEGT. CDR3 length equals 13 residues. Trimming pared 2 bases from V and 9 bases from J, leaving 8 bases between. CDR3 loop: CASSESPTSPLHF. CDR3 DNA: TGTGCCAGCAGTGAATCTCCCACTTCACCCCTCCACTTT.

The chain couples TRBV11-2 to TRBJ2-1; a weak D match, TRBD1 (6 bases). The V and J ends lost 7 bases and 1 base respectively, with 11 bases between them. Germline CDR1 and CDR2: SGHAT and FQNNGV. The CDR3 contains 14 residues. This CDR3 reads CASKRTESYNEQFF. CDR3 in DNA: TGTGCCAGCAAGCGGACAGAGTCCTACAATGAGCAGTTCTTC.

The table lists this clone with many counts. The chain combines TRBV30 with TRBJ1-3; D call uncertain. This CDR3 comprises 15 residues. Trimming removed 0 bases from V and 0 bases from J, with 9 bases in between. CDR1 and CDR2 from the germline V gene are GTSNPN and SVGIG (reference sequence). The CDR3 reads CAWSVPNSSGNTIYF. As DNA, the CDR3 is TGTGCCTGGAGTGTACCGAATAGCTCTGGAAACACCATATATTTT.

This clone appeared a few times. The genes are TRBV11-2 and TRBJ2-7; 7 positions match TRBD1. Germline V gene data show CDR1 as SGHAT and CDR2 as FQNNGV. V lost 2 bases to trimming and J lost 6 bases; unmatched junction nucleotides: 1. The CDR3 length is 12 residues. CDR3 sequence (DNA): TGTGCCAGCAGCTTAACAGGGGTCGAGCAGTACTTC. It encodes CASSLTGVEQYF.

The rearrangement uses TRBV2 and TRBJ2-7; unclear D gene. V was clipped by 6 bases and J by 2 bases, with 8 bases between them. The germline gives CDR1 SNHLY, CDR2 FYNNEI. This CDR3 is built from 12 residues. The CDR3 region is CASRVGAYEQYF. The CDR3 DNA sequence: TGTGCCAGCAGAGTGGGCGCCTACGAGCAGTACTTC.

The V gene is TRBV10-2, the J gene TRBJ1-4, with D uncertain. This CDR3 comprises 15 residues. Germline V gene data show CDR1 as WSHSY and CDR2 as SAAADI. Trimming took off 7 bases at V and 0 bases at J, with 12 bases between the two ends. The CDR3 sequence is CASKREGATNEKLFF. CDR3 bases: TGCGCCAGCAAAAGAGAGGGAGCAACTAATGAAAAACTGTTTTTT.

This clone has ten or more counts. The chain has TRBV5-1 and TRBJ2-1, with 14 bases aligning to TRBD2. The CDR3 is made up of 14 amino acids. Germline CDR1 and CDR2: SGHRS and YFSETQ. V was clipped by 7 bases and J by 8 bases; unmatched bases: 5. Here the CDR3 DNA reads TGCGCCAGCGGGACTAGCGGGAGTTGGGATGAGCAGTTCTTC. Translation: CASGTSGSWDEQFF. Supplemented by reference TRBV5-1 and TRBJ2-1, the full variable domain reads KAGVTQTPRYLIKTRGQQVTLSCSPISGHRSVSWYQQTPGQGLQFLFEYFSETQRNKGNFPGRFSGRQFSNSRSEMNVSTLELGDSALYLCASGTSGSWDEQFFGPGTRLTVL.

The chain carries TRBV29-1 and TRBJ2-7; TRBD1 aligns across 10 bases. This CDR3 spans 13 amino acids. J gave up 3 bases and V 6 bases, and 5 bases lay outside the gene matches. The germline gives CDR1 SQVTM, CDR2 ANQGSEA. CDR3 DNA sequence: TGCAGCGTGGGACAGGGGCCCATCTACGAGCAGTACTTC. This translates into CSVGQGPIYEQYF.

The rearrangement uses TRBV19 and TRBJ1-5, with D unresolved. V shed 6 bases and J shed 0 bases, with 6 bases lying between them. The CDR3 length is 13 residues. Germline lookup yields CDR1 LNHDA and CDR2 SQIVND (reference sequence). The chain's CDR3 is CASRSYSNQPQHF. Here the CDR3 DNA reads TGTGCCAGTAGATCCTATAGCAATCAGCCCCAGCATTTT.

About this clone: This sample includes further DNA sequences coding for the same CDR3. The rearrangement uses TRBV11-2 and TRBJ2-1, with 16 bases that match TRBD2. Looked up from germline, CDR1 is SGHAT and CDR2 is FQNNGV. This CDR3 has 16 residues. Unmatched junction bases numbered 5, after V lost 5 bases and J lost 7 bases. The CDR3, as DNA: TGTGCCAGCAGCCTGGGACTAGCGGGAGGGCGGAATGAGCAGTTCTTC. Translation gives CASSLGLAGGRNEQFF.

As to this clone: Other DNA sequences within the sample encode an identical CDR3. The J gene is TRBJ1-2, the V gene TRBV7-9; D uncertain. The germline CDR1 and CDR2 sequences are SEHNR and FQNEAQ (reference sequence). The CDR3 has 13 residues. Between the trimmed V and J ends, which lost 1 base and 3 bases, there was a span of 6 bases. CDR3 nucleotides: TGTGCCAGCAGCTTAGATGCAGACTATGGCTACACCTTC. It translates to CASSLDADYGYTF.

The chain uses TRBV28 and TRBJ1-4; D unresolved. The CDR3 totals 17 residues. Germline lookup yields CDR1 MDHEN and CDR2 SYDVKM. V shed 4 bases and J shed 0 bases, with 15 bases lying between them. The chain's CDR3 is CASSWKGLMATNEKLFF. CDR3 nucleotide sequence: TGTGCCAGCAGTTGGAAAGGGTTGATGGCAACTAATGAAAAACTGTTTTTT.

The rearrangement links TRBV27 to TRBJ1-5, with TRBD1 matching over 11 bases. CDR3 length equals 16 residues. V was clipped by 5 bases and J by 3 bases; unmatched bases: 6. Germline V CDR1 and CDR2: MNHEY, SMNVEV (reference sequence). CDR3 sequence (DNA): TGTGCCAGCAGTGCCGGGACAGGGGGTGCCAATCAGCCCCAGCATTTT. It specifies CASSAGTGGANQPQHF.

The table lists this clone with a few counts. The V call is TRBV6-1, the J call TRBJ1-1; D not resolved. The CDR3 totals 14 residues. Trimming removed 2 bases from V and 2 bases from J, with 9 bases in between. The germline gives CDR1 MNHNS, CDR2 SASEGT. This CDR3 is CASSENGGNTEAFF. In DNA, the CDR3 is TGTGCCAGCAGTGAAAATGGCGGAAACACTGAAGCTTTCTTT.

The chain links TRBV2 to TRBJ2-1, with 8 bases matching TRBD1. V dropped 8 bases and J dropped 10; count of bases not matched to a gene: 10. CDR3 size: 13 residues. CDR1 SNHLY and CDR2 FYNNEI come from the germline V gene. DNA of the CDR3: TGTGCCAGCCGAGGACAGGGCGGTCGGGAGCAGTTCTTC. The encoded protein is CASRGQGGREQFF. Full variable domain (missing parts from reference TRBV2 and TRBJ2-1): EPEVTQTPSHQVTQMGQEVILRCVPISNHLYFYWYRQILGQKVEFLVSFYNNEISEKSEIFDDQFSVERPDGSNFTLKIRSTKLEDSAMYFCASRGQGGREQFFGPGTRLTVL.

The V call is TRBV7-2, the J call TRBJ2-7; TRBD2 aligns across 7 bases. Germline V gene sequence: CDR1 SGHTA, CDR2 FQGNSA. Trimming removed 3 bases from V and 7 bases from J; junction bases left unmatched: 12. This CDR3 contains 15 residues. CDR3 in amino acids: CASSFSSAGGLEQYF. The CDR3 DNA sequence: TGTGCCAGCAGCTTTTCATCCGCCGGGGGGTTAGAGCAGTACTTC. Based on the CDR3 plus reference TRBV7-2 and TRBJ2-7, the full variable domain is GAGVSQSPSNKVTEKGKDVELRCDPISGHTALYWYRQSLGQGLEFLIYFQGNSAPDKSGLPSDRFSAERTGGSVSTLTIQRTQQEDSAVYLCASSFSSAGGLEQYFGPGTRLTVT.

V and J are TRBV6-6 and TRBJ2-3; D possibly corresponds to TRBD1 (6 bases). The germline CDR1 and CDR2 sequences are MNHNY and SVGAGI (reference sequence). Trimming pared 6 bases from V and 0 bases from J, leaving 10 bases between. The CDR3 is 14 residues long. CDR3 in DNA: TGTGCCAGCAGCTGGACAGCAAGCACAGATACGCAGTATTTT. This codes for CASSWTASTDTQYF.

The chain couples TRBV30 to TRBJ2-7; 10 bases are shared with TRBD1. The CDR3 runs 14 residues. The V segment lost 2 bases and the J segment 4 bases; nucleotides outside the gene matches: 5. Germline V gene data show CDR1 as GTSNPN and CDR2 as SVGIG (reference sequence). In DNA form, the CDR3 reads TGTGCCTGGAGTTCGACAGGGGGCAGGTACGAGCAGTACTTC. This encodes CAWSSTGGRYEQYF.

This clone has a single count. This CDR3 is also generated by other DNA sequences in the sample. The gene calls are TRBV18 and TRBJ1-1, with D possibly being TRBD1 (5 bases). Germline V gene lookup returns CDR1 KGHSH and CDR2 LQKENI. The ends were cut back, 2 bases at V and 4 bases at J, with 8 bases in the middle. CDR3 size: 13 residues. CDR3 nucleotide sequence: TGTGCCAGCTCACCATTGGGGGGCACTGAAGCTTTCTTT. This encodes CASSPLGGTEAFF.

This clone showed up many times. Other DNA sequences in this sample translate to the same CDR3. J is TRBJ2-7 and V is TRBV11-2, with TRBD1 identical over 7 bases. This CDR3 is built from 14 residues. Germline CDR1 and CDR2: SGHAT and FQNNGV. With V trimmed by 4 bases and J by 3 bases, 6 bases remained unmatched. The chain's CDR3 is CASSSGTEVYEQYF. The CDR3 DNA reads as TGTGCCAGCAGCTCCGGGACAGAGGTCTACGAGCAGTACTTC.

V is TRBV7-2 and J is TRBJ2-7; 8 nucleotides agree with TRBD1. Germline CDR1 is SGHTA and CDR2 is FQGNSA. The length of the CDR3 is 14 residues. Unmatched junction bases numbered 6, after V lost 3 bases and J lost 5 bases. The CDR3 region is CASSLWTGLDEQYF. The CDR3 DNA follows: TGTGCCAGCAGCTTGTGGACAGGGTTGGACGAGCAGTACTTC.

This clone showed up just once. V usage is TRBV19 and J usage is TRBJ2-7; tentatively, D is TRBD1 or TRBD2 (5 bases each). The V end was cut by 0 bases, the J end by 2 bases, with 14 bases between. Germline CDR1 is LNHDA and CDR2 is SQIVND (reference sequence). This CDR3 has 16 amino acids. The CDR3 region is CASSIDLPGATYEQYF. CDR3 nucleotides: TGTGCCAGTAGTATAGATCTCCCCGGGGCAACCTACGAGCAGTACTTC.

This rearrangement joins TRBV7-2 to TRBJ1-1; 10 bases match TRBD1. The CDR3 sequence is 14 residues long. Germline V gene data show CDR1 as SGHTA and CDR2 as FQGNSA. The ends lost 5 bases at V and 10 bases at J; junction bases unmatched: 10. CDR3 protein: CASSPVGQGSRAFF. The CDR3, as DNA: TGTGCCAGCAGCCCGGTGGGACAGGGGAGTCGAGCTTTCTTT.

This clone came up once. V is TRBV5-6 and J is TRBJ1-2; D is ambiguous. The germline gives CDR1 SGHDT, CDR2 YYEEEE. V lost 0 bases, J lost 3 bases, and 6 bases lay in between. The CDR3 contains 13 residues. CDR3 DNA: TGTGCCAGCAGCTTGGGTTTGGACTATGGCTACACCTTC. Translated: CASSLGLDYGYTF.

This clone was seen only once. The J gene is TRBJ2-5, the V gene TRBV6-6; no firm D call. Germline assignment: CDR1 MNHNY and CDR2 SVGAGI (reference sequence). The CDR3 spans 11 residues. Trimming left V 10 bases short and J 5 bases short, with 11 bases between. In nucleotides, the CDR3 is TGTGCCACACAACGCTCGGAGACCCAGTACTTC. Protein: CATQRSETQYF.

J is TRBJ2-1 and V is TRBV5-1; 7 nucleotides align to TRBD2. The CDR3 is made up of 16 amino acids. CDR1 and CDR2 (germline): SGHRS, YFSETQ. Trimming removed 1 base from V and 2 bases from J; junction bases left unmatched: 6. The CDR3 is CASSLREVSPYNEQFF. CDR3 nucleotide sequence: TGCGCCAGCAGCTTGCGGGAGGTTAGCCCCTACAATGAGCAGTTCTTC. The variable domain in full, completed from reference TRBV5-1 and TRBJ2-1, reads KAGVTQTPRYLIKTRGQQVTLSCSPISGHRSVSWYQQTPGQGLQFLFEYFSETQRNKGNFPGRFSGRQFSNSRSEMNVSTLELGDSALYLCASSLREVSPYNEQFFGPGTRLTVL.

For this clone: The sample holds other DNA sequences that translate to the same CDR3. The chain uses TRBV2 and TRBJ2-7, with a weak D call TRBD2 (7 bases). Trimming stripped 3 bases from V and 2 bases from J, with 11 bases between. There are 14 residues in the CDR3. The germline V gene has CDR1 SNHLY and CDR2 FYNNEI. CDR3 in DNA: TGTGCCAGCAGTGAGGAGGGGGGGCCCTACGAGCAGTACTTC. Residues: CASSEEGGPYEQYF. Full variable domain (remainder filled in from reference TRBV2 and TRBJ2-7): EPEVTQTPSHQVTQMGQEVILRCVPISNHLYFYWYRQILGQKVEFLVSFYNNEISEKSEIFDDQFSVERPDGSNFTLKIRSTKLEDSAMYFCASSEEGGPYEQYFGPGTRLTVT.

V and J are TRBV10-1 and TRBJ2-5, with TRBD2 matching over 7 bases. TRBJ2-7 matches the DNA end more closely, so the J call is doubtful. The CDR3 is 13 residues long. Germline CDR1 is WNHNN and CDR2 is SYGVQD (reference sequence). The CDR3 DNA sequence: TGCGCCAGCACAGAAAGCGGGACCCACGAGCAGTACTTC. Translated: CASTESGTHEQYF.